This entry lists 32 T cell receptor beta chains sequenced from one sample in a study of blood T cell repertoires in COVID-19. Method: immunoSEQ multiplex PCR; TCRdb's copy keeps in-frame clones and lacks some. The sample records a few hundred thousand clones, about 85% being singletons. Sequences were obtained from peripheral blood. These receptors came from a woman aged 45-59 years with active or convalescent COVID-19.

CDR3: CASSQFRGRTNNEQFF. The CDR3 DNA follows: TGTGCCAGCAGCCAGTTCAGAGGGAGGACCAACAATGAGCAGTTCTTC. J is TRBJ2-1 and V is TRBV3-1 (or the pseudogene TRBV3-2); D might be TRBD2 (6 bases). The CDR3 runs 16 residues. V was trimmed by 3 bases and J by 5 bases, leaving 17 bases between them. Germline V gene sequence: CDR1 LGHDT, CDR2 YNNKEL (reference sequence).

The genes are TRBV28 and TRBJ2-7; 7 nucleotides match TRBD2. The CDR3 totals 13 residues. J was trimmed by 5 bases and V by 7 bases; bases with no gene match: 8. CDR1 is MDHEN, CDR2 SYDVKM, per germline. The CDR3 DNA follows: TGTGCCAGCAAGGCGGGAGCCCCCCACGAGCAGTACTTC. Translation gives CASKAGAPHEQYF.

The rearrangement joins TRBV5-1 to TRBJ1-1, with 8 bases aligning to TRBD1. The CDR3 is made up of 14 amino acids. V lost 3 bases, J lost 3 bases, and 4 bases stayed unmatched. Germline assignment: CDR1 SGHRS and CDR2 YFSETQ. This CDR3 reads CASSSHRGDTEAFF. CDR3 coding DNA: TGCGCCAGCAGCTCACACAGGGGGGACACTGAAGCTTTCTTT.

The chain links TRBV28 to TRBJ2-3; 8 bases line up with TRBD1. This CDR3 comprises 19 residues. Germline V gene lookup returns CDR1 MDHEN and CDR2 SYDVKM. Losses at the gene ends were 5 bases for V and 0 bases for J; bases not matched to a gene: 16. Written as DNA, the CDR3 is TGTGCCAGCAGTCCCATACCAGGCAGGGGGCAATATAGCACAGATACGCAGTATTTT. Translated: CASSPIPGRGQYSTDTQYF.

The V and J genes are TRBV19 and TRBJ1-4; a possible D gene is TRBD1 (5 bases). CDR1 and CDR2 (germline): LNHDA, SQIVND (reference sequence). Trimming pared 7 bases from V and 1 base from J, leaving 22 bases between. CDR3 length: 18 amino acids. For the CDR3, the DNA is TGTGCCAGTACCCGGAGGGGTTTGAGATGGGAAACTAATGAAAAACTGTTTTTT. This encodes CASTRRGLRWETNEKLFF.

The rearrangement joins TRBV19 to TRBJ2-5; 8 nucleotides agree with TRBD2. In germline, CDR1 is LNHDA, CDR2 SQIVND (reference sequence). This CDR3 spans 15 amino acids. Trimming removed 4 bases from V and 9 bases from J; junction bases left unmatched: 13. The CDR3 is CASSSSVGTRGSQYF. The CDR3 DNA reads TGTGCCAGTAGTAGCTCTGTTGGGACTAGGGGTTCCCAGTACTTC.

J is TRBJ2-7 and V is TRBV7-6, with 11 bases identical to TRBD1. The length of the CDR3 is 14 residues. V lost 4 bases to trimming and J lost 6 bases; unmatched junction nucleotides: 5. In germline, CDR1 is SGHVS, CDR2 FNYEAQ. CDR3 coding DNA: TGTGCCAGCAGCTCCATGGACAGGGGGCCCGAGCAGTACTTC. Protein sequence: CASSSMDRGPEQYF.

V is TRBV27 and J is TRBJ2-1, with TRBD2 matching over 8 bases. The junction had 9 bases not matched to a gene; V was cut back by 5 bases and J by 9 bases. The length of the CDR3 is 14 residues. Germline CDR1 MNHEY, CDR2 SMNVEV (reference sequence). The CDR3 DNA is TGTGCCAGCAGTCCCTCGGGGGGGCGGAGTGAGCAGTTCTTC. Amino acids: CASSPSGGRSEQFF.

The chain carries TRBV20-1 and TRBJ2-1; 10 nucleotides match TRBD2. CDR1 DFQATT and CDR2 SNEGSKA come from the germline V gene (reference sequence). This CDR3 is built from 12 residues. V shed 3 bases and J 10 bases; nucleotides not matched to a gene: 3. The CDR3 DNA reads as TGCAGTGCTAGTACGGGACTAGCGGAGCAGTTCTTC. Encoded protein: CSASTGLAEQFF.

This sequence joins TRBV14 and TRBJ1-6; D gene uncertain. CDR1 is SGHDN, CDR2 FVKESK, per germline. The CDR3 is 13 residues long. V shed 5 bases and J shed 6 bases, with 8 bases lying between them. CDR3 region: CASSARVNSPLHF. CDR3 bases: TGTGCCAGCAGCGCCCGAGTTAATTCACCCCTCCACTTT.

This chain links TRBV4-1 with TRBJ1-4; 7 bases map to TRBD1. The CDR3 runs 16 residues. Unmatched junction bases numbered 11, after V lost 2 bases and J lost 8 bases. CDR1 and CDR2 (germline): MGHRA, YSYEKL. DNA of the CDR3: TGCGCCAGCAGCCAAAAGGGGACAGATGGGCAAGAAAAACTGTTTTTT. This encodes CASSQKGTDGQEKLFF.

The V call is TRBV2, the J call TRBJ1-5; D might be TRBD1 (6 bases). The CDR3 has 15 amino acids. CDR1 is SNHLY, CDR2 FYNNEI, per germline. Trimming cost V 7 bases and J 3 bases, with 16 bases left between them. CDR3 protein: CASTEDRFFNQPQHF. The CDR3 DNA reads TGTGCCAGCACCGAGGACAGATTTTTCAATCAGCCCCAGCATTTT.

The CDR3 DNA sequence: TGTGCCAGCAGCTCGACTAGCGGGAAGAACGAGCAGTACTTC. It codes for CASSSTSGKNEQYF. This chain joins TRBV11-3 and TRBJ2-7; 11 bases map to TRBD2. Germline trimming cut 4 bases from V and 5 bases from J; bases unmatched to any gene: 4. The CDR3 extends over 14 amino acids. Germline V gene lookup returns CDR1 SGHNT and CDR2 YENEEA.

This chain connects TRBV18 to TRBJ2-2; the match to TRBD2 covers 10 bases. The ends lost 3 bases at V and 0 bases at J; junction bases unmatched: 1. The CDR3 runs 16 residues. Germline V gene sequence: CDR1 KGHSH, CDR2 LQKENI. The DNA of the CDR3 is TGTGCCAGCTCACCTCTAGCGGGGGCGAACACCGGGGAGCTGTTTTTT. It codes for CASSPLAGANTGELFF.

The chain is built from TRBV7-8 and TRBJ1-5; maybe TRBD1 (5 bases). Germline values: CDR1 SGHVS, CDR2 FQNEAQ. The CDR3 spans 12 residues. Trimming pared 3 bases from V and 5 bases from J, leaving 5 bases between. CDR3 region: CASSFRDQPQHF. The DNA of the CDR3 is TGTGCCAGCAGCTTCAGGGATCAGCCCCAGCATTTT.

This chain connects TRBV27 to TRBJ2-1; 8 bases map to TRBD2. The CDR3 covers 15 residues. The trim removed 6 bases at V and 5 bases at J, leaving 9 bases unmatched. Germline lookup yields CDR1 MNHEY and CDR2 SMNVEV (reference sequence). In nucleotides, the CDR3 is TGTGCCAGCAGACCACCGGGAGGGTACCACAATGAGCAGTTCTTC. Translation: CASRPPGGYHNEQFF.

This chain links TRBV9 with TRBJ2-1, with unresolved D. The CDR3 is 15 residues long. V dropped 3 bases and J dropped 0 bases, with 10 bases sitting between them. CDR1 is SGDLS and CDR2 is YYNGEE in the germline V gene. Here the CDR3 DNA reads TGTGCCAGCAGCGCCTCAGTAAGCTCCTACAATGAGCAGTTCTTC. Translation gives CASSASVSSYNEQFF.

Points on this clone: The same CDR3 arises from other DNA sequences in this sample as well. V usage is TRBV2 and J usage is TRBJ1-2; D is ambiguous. The CDR3 has 12 residues. V lost 2 bases to trimming and J lost 5 bases, with 6 bases between them. Germline CDR1 and CDR2: SNHLY and FYNNEI. Here the CDR3 reads CASSERGYGYTF. CDR3 DNA sequence: TGTGCCAGCAGTGAAAGAGGGTATGGCTACACCTTC. Filled out from reference TRBV2 and TRBJ1-2, the complete variable domain reads EPEVTQTPSHQVTQMGQEVILRCVPISNHLYFYWYRQILGQKVEFLVSFYNNEISEKSEIFDDQFSVERPDGSNFTLKIRSTKLEDSAMYFCASSERGYGYTFGSGTRLTVV.

The chain carries TRBV29-1 and TRBJ2-1; tentatively, D is TRBD2 (6 bases). The V and J ends lost 0 bases and 2 bases respectively, with 11 bases between them. This CDR3 comprises 15 residues. Per the germline V gene, CDR1 is SQVTM and CDR2 is ANQGSEA. The CDR3 spells CSVEELGRPYNEQFF. The CDR3 nucleotides read TGCAGCGTTGAAGAACTAGGGAGGCCCTACAATGAGCAGTTCTTC.

V usage is TRBV19 and J usage is TRBJ1-1, with 7 bases lining up with TRBD1. Trimming at V came to 6 bases and at J to 0 bases, leaving 16 bases not matched to a gene. In germline, CDR1 is LNHDA, CDR2 SQIVND (reference sequence). The CDR3 is made up of 18 amino acids. CDR3 DNA sequence: TGTGCCAGTAGATTTGAAAGGGGGCCGCGGTTGATGAACACTGAAGCTTTCTTT. Amino acid sequence: CASRFERGPRLMNTEAFF.

This chain connects TRBV5-4 to TRBJ2-3; a weak D match, TRBD1 (6 bases). CDR1 is SGHNT and CDR2 is YYREEE in the germline V gene (reference sequence). Trimming left V 4 bases short and J 0 bases short, with 12 bases between. The CDR3 contains 15 residues. The CDR3 sequence: CASSADSHSTDTQYF. As DNA, the CDR3 is TGTGCCAGCAGCGCGGACAGTCATAGCACAGATACGCAGTATTTT.

This chain joins TRBV6-5 and TRBJ1-2, with 7 positions matching TRBD1. The length of the CDR3 is 15 residues. CDR1 is MNHEY, CDR2 SVGAGI, per germline. The V segment lost 6 bases and the J segment 8 bases; nucleotides outside the gene matches: 15. CDR3 residues: CASSSQGGQYYGYTF. In nucleotides, the CDR3 is TGTGCCAGCAGCTCCCAAGGGGGCCAATATTACGGCTACACCTTC.

This chain connects TRBV19 to TRBJ1-2; possible D gene TRBD1, 6 bases. The V gene lost 3 bases and the J gene lost 2 bases, with 10 bases spanning the gap. Looked up from germline, CDR1 is LNHDA and CDR2 is SQIVND (reference sequence). CDR3 length: 14 residues. The CDR3 bases are TGTGCCAGTAGTATCCTTACAGGGAACTATGGCTACACCTTC. It codes for CASSILTGNYGYTF.

The CDR3 DNA follows: TGTGCCAGCAGCTTAGCCCGCGGGGGGCCTGGAAACACCATATATTTT. Amino acid sequence: CASSLARGGPGNTIYF. The V gene is TRBV11-2, the J gene TRBJ1-3; maybe TRBD1 (6 bases). This CDR3 contains 16 residues. Trimming left V 1 base short and J 2 bases short, with 12 bases between. CDR1 is SGHAT and CDR2 is FQNNGV in the germline V gene. Looking up the rest from reference TRBV11-2 and TRBJ1-3 gives the full variable domain: EAGVAQSPRYKIIEKRQSVAFWCNPISGHATLYWYQQILGQGPKLLIQFQNNGVVDDSQLPKDRFSAERLKGVDSTLKIQPAKLEDSAVYLCASSLARGGPGNTIYFGEGSWLTVV.

This clone appeared a single time. CDR3 in DNA: TGTGCCAGCAGCGGAGGAGGAGACAGGTCGAGCACAGATACGCAGTATTTT. Translated, it gives CASSGGGDRSSTDTQYF. The chain uses TRBV2 and TRBJ2-3; maybe TRBD1 (6 bases). V was shortened by 6 bases and J by 0 bases, with 19 bases between the two germline ends. CDR3 length equals 17 residues. Germline CDR1 is SNHLY and CDR2 is FYNNEI.

The chain combines TRBV5-1 with TRBJ1-3; a weak D match, TRBD1 (6 bases). CDR1 and CDR2 (germline): SGHRS, YFSETQ. The CDR3 spans 14 residues. V lost 4 bases and J 8 bases, leaving 16 bases between the germline ends. This chain's CDR3 is CASSQQGLEDTIYF. The CDR3 DNA sequence: TGCGCCAGCAGCCAACAGGGTCTGGAAGACACCATATATTTT.

The chain employs TRBV11-3 and TRBJ2-7; D call uncertain. Trimming left V 1 base short and J 3 bases short, with 19 bases between. The V gene's germline CDR1 is SGHNT and CDR2 YENEEA. The CDR3 totals 17 residues. CDR3 sequence reads: CASSLGRLWRNGYEQYF. The CDR3 nucleotides read TGTGCCAGCAGCTTAGGTCGTCTCTGGCGGAACGGCTACGAGCAGTACTTC. Variable domain in full (rest from reference TRBV11-3 and TRBJ2-7): EAGVVQSPRYKIIEKKQPVAFWCNPISGHNTLYWYLQNLGQGPELLIRYENEEAVDDSQLPKDRFSAERLKGVDSTLKIQPAELGDSAVYLCASSLGRLWRNGYEQYFGPGTRLTVT.

This chain uses TRBV28 with TRBJ1-5; tentatively, D is TRBD1 (5 bases). Germline values: CDR1 MDHEN, CDR2 SYDVKM. Trimming left V 5 bases short and J 0 bases short, with 11 bases between. The CDR3 extends over 15 amino acids. The CDR3 loop is CASSPRGNSNQPQHF. Written as DNA, the CDR3 is TGTGCCAGCAGTCCCCGGGGGAATAGCAATCAGCCCCAGCATTTT.

As to this clone: Additional DNA sequences in this sample encode the identical CDR3. The chain is built from TRBV29-1 and TRBJ2-7; a possible D gene is TRBD1 (6 bases). Germline assignment: CDR1 SQVTM and CDR2 ANQGSEA. The CDR3 loop spans 11 amino acids. V was pared by 6 bases and J by 1 base, with 7 bases between. Written as DNA, the CDR3 is TGCAGCGTCACAGGGTCCTACGAGCAGTACTTC. Amino acid sequence: CSVTGSYEQYF.

This clone has only one observation. This chain joins TRBV19 and TRBJ2-1; 8 positions match TRBD2. Losses at the gene ends were 8 bases for V and 5 bases for J; bases not matched to a gene: 14. The CDR3 contains 16 residues. Germline lookup yields CDR1 LNHDA and CDR2 SQIVND (reference sequence). In nucleotides, the CDR3 is TGTGCCAGTCGTGCGAGAAGTCGGGAGGGCCACAATGAGCAGTTCTTC. Its translation: CASRARSREGHNEQFF.

V usage is TRBV18 and J usage is TRBJ2-3, with 10 bases aligning to TRBD1. The trim removed 2 bases at V and 2 bases at J, leaving 4 bases unmatched. The CDR3 runs to 16 residues. Germline CDR1 reads KGHSH; CDR2 reads LQKENI. The CDR3 DNA reads TGTGCCAGCTCACCAGACAGGGGGCGGGTCACAGATACGCAGTATTTT. This encodes CASSPDRGRVTDTQYF.

This chain joins TRBV2 and TRBJ2-1; TRBD2 matches 9 bases. V was clipped by 3 bases and J by 4 bases; unmatched bases: 4. This CDR3 is built from 15 residues. CDR1 SNHLY and CDR2 FYNNEI come from the germline V gene. In DNA form, the CDR3 reads TGTGCCAGCAGTGAGATAGCGGGAGCTTACAATGAGCAGTTCTTC. Translated, it gives CASSEIAGAYNEQFF.